This T cell receptor beta chain is from a study of cytomegalovirus exposure and HLA in healthy donors. Study observations and caveats: The study found most TCR sequences rare, yet found some public TCRs in many donors. Sequencing likely generated an artifact that appeared as a cluster of highly shared sequence variants.

CDR1 is SNHLY and CDR2 is FYNNEI in the germline V gene. The germline V and J ends were trimmed by 6 bases and 2 bases, with 16 bases remaining between them. CDR3 length equals 15 residues. The PCR used 60 Vbeta and 13 Jbeta primers. Original analysis: Later, about 80 million unique TCR beta chains were counted in an analysis, and about 12 million of them were shared. Assay: immunoSEQ multiplex PCR; the TCRdb copy retains only in-frame clones and omits some. V and J calls and clone size are copied from that table; D and trimming were computed from the DNA. The sample consists of approximately 84,000 clones, 75% of them appearing once. With respect to this clone: Its matching antigen is unknown.

V usage is TRBV2 and J usage is TRBJ2-5; maybe TRBD2 (5 bases). This TCR was recovered from a man aged 40-49 years in good health and CMV-seronegative. Sequencing input: PBMCs. CDR3 bases: TGTGCCAGCAGAAATTTCCCGGGATTACAAGAGACCCAGTACTTC. Its protein product is CASRNFPGLQETQYF. Drawing the rest from reference TRBV2 and TRBJ2-5, the complete variable domain is EPEVTQTPSHQVTQMGQEVILRCVPISNHLYFYWYRQILGQKVEFLVSFYNNEISEKSEIFDDQFSVERPDGSNFTLKIRSTKLEDSAMYFCASRNFPGLQETQYFGPGTRLLVL.